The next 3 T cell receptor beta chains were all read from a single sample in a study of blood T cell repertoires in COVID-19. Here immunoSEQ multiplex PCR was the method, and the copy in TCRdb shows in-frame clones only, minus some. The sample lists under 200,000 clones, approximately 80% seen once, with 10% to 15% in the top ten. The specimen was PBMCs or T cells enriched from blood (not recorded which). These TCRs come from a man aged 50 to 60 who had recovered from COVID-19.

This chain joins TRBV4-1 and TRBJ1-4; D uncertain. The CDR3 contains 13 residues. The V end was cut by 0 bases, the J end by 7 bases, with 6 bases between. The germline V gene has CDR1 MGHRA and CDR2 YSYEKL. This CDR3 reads CASSQDLGEKLFF. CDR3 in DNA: TGCGCCAGCAGCCAAGATCTAGGTGAAAAACTGTTTTTT.

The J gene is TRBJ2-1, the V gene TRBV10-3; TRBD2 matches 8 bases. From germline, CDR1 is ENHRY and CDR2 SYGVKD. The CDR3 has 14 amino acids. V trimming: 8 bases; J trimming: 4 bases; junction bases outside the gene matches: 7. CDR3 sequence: CAIGLAGGYNEQFF. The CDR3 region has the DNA TGTGCCATCGGATTGGCGGGGGGATACAATGAGCAGTTCTTC.

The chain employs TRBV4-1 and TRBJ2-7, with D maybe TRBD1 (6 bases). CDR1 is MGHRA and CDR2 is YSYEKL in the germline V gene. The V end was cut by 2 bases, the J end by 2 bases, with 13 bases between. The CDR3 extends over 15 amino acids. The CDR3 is CASSQSDSTTYEQYF. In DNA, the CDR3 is TGCGCCAGCAGCCAATCGGACAGCACAACCTACGAGCAGTACTTC.